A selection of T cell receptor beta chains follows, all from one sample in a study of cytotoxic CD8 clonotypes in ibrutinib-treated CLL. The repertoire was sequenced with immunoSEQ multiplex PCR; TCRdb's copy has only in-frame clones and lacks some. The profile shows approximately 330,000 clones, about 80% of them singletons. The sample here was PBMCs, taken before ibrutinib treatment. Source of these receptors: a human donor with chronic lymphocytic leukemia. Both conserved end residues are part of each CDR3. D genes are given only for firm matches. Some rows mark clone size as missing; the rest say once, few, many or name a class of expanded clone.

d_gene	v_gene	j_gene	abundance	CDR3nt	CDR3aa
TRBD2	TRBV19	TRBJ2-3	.	TGTGCCAGTAGTTCGGTAGCGGGCCCCACAGATACGCAGTATTTT	CASSSVAGPTDTQYF
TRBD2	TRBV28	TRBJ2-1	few	TGTGCCAGCAGTCATAGAGGACTAGCGGGAGGTTATGAGCAGTTCTTC	CASSHRGLAGGYEQFF
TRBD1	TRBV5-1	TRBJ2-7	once	TGCGCCAGCAGCCGGACAGGGATATACGAGCAGTACTTC	CASSRTGIYEQYF
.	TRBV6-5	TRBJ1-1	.	TGTGCCAGCAGTTACTCTTCGGGGGCCACTGAAGCTTTCTTT	CASSYSSGATEAFF
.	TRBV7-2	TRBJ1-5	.	TGTGCCAGCAGTTCGGACGGGGCGAGGTATCAGCCCCAGCATTTT	CASSSDGARYQPQHF
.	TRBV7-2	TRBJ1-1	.	TGTGCCAGCAGCTTCGGGGGCAACACTGAAGCTTTCTTT	CASSFGGNTEAFF
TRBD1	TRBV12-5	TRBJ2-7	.	TGTGCTAGTGGATCCGGGACAGTTTACGAGCAGTACTTC	CASGSGTVYEQYF
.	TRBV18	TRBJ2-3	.	TGTGCCAGCTCCCCCCCCGGGGTAGATACGCAGTATTTT	CASSPPGVDTQYF
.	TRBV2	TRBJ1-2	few	TGTGCCAGCAGTGGCGTGGAGGGGAGTAACTATGGCTACACCTTC	CASSGVEGSNYGYTF
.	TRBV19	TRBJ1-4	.	TGTGCCAGTAGGATGATAAATGAAAAACTGTTTTTT	CASRMINEKLFF
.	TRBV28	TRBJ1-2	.	TGTGCCAGCAGTGGGGGCGCCTTCCCTGGCTACACCTTC	CASSGGAFPGYTF
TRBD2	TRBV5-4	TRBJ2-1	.	TGTGCCAGCAGCTTGGGGGGGACTAGCGGGAACAATGAGCAGTTCTTC	CASSLGGTSGNNEQFF
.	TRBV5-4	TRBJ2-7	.	TGTGCCAGCAGCTTGATGGCAGCTAAACCCTACGAGCAGTACTTC	CASSLMAAKPYEQYF
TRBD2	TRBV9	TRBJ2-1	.	TGTGCCAGCAGCTTAACTAGCGGGAGAGGTTTCGATGAGCAGTTCTTC	CASSLTSGRGFDEQFF
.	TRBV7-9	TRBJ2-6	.	TGTGCCAGCAGCTTTGCGGGACCGGCGGCCAACGTCCTGACTTTC	CASSFAGPAANVLTF
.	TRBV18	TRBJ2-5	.	TGTGCCAGCTCACCCTATGGCCAGGAAGAGACCCAGTACTTC	CASSPYGQEETQYF
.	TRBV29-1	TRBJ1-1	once	TGCAGCGTTGAGCGGGGGGCGACTGAAGCTTTCTTT	CSVERGATEAFF
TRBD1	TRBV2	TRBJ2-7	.	TGTGCCAGCAGTGAGAGGACAGGGGGAATTGTCGAGCAGTACTTC	CASSERTGGIVEQYF